A single sample is the source of the 2 T cell receptor beta chains below, sequenced in a study of blood T cell repertoires in COVID-19. Measured with immunoSEQ multiplex PCR; TCRdb has only the in-frame clones, and not every one. The data hold under 65,000 clones, with 89% observed a single time. The sequenced sample was peripheral blood. The receptors derive from a human donor in a cohort sampled during active COVID-19.

The chain has TRBV5-6 and TRBJ1-2, with 8 bases aligning to TRBD1. The CDR3 spans 15 residues. Germline V gives CDR1 SGHDT, CDR2 YYEEEE. After removal of 7 bases from V and 5 bases from J, the junction contained 13 bases not matched to a gene. The CDR3 spells CASPSQGARLYGYTF. The DNA of the CDR3 is TGTGCCAGCCCAAGCCAGGGGGCGCGTTTGTATGGCTACACCTTC.

The rearrangement joins TRBV2 to TRBJ2-7, with 13 bases lining up with TRBD2. CDR3 length: 13 amino acids. Trimming took 9 bases from V and 4 from J; bases not matched to a gene: 3. Germline V CDR1 and CDR2: SNHLY, FYNNEI. CDR3 DNA: TGTGCCAGAGGACTAGCGGGAGCGTACGAGCAGTACTTC. Its translation: CARGLAGAYEQYF.